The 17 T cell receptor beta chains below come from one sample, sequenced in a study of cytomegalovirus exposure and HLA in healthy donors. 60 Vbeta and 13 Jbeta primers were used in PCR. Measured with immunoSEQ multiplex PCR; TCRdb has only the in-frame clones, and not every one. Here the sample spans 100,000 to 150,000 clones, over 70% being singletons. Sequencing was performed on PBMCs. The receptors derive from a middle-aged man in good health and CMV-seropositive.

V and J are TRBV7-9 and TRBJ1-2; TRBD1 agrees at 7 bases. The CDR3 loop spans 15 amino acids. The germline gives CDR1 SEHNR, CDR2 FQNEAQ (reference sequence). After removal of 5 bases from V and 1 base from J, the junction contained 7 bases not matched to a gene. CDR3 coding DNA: TGTGCCAGCAGCCCGGGACAGTCGATTAACTATGGCTACACCTTC. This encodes CASSPGQSINYGYTF.

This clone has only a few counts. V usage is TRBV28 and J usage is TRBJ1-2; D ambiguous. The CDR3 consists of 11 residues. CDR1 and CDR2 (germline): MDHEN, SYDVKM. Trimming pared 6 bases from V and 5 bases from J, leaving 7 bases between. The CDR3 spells CASRSPYGYTF. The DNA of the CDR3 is TGTGCCAGCAGGTCCCCGTATGGCTACACCTTC.

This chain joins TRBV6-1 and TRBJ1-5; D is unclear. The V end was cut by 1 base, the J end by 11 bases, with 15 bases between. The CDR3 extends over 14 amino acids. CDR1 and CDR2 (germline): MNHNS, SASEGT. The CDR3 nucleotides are TGTGCCAGCAGTGAAGACTTGGTCTCGCGCACCCAGCATTTT. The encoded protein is CASSEDLVSRTQHF.

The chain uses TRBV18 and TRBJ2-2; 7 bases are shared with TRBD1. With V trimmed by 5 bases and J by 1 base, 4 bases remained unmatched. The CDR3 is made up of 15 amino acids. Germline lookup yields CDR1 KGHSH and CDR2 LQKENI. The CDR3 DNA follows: TGTGCCAGCTCAGTGGGACAGCTGAACACCGGGGAGCTGTTTTTT. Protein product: CASSVGQLNTGELFF.

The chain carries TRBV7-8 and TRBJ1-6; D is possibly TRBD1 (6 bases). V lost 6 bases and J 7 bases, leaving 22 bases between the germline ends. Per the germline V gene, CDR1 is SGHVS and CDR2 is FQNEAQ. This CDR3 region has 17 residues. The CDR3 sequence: CASRLPPGQQGNSPLHF. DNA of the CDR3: TGTGCCAGCAGACTTCCTCCTGGACAGCAAGGGAATTCACCCCTCCACTTT.

CDR3 sequence reads: CASSMRANTEAFF. Written as DNA, the CDR3 is TGTGCCAGTAGTATGCGGGCTAACACTGAAGCTTTCTTT. The chain carries TRBV19 and TRBJ1-1, with unresolved D. Germline CDR1 reads LNHDA; CDR2 reads SQIVND (reference sequence). V lost 3 bases and J lost 2, with 7 bases in between. The CDR3 has 13 amino acids.

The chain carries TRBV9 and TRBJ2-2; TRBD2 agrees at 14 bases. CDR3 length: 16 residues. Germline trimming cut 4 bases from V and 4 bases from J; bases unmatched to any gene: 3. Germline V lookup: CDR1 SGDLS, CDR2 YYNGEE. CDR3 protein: CASSLGLAGGTGELFF. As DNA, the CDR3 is TGTGCCAGCAGCCTCGGACTAGCGGGAGGCACCGGGGAGCTGTTTTTT.

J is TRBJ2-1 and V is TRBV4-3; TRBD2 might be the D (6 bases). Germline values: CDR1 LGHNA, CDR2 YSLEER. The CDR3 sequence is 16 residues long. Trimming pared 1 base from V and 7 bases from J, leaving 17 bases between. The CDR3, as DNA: TGCGCCAGCAGCCAAGGGAGGGACCGAGGGAGGAATGAGCAGTTCTTC. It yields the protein CASSQGRDRGRNEQFF.

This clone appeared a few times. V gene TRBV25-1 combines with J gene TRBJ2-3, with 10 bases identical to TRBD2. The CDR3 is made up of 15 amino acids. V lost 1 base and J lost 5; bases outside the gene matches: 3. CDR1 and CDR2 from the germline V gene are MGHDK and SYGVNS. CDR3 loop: CASSESASGGDTQYF. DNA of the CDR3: TGTGCCAGCAGTGAATCGGCTAGCGGGGGAGATACGCAGTATTTT. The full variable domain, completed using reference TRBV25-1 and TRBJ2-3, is EADIYQTPRYLVIGTGKKITLECSQTMGHDKMYWYQQDPGMELHLIHYSYGVNSTEKGDLSSESTVSRIRTEHFPLTLESARPSHTSQYLCASSESASGGDTQYFGPGTRLTVL.

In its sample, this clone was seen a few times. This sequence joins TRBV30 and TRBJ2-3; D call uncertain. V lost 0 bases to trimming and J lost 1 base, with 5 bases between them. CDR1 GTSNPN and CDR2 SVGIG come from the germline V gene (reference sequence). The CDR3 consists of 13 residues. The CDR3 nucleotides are TGTGCCTGGAGTGTAAGAGGCACAGATACGCAGTATTTT. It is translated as CAWSVRGTDTQYF.

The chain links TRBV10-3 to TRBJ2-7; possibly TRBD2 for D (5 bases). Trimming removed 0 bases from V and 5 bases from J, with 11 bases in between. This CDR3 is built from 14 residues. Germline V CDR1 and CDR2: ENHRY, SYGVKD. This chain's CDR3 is CAISESSGKNEQYF. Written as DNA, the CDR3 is TGTGCCATCAGTGAGTCGTCGGGGAAGAACGAGCAGTACTTC.

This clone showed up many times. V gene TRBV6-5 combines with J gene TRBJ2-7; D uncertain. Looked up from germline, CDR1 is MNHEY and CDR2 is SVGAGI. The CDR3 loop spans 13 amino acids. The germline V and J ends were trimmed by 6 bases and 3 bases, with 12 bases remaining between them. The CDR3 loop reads CASRPEADYEQYF. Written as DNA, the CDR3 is TGTGCCAGCAGACCCGAGGCGGACTACGAGCAGTACTTC.

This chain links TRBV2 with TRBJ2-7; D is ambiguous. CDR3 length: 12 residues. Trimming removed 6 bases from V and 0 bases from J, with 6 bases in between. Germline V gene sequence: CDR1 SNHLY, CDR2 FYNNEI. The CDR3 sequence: CASSYSSYEQYF. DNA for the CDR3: TGTGCCAGCAGCTACAGCTCCTACGAGCAGTACTTC.

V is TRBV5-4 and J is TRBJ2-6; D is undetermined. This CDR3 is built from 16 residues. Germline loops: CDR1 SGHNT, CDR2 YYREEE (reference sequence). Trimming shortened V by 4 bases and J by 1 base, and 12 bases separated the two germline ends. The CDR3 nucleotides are TGTGCCAGCAGCCCCCCCGAGGCTTCTGGGGCCAACGTCCTGACTTTC. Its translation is CASSPPEASGANVLTF.

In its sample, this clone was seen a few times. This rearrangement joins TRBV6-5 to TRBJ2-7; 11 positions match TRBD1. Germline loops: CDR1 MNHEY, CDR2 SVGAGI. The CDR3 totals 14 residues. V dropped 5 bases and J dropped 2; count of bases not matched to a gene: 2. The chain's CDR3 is CASSRDRGTYEQYF. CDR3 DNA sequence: TGTGCCAGCAGTCGGGACAGGGGGACCTACGAGCAGTACTTC.

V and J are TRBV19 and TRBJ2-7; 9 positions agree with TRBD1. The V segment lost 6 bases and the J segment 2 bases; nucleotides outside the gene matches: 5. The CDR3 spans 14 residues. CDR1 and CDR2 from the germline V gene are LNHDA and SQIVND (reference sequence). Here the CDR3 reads CASRAGTGTYEQYF. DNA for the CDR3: TGTGCCAGTAGAGCCGGGACAGGGACCTACGAGCAGTACTTC. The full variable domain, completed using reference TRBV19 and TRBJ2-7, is DGGITQSPKYLFRKEGQNVTLSCEQNLNHDAMYWYRQDPGQGLRLIYYSQIVNDFQKGDIAEGYSVSREKKESFPLTVTSAQKNPTAFYLCASRAGTGTYEQYFGPGTRLTVT.

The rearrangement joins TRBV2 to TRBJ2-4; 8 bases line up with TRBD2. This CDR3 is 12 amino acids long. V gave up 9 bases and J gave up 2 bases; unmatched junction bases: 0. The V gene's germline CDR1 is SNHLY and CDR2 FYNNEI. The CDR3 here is CASSGTKNIQYF. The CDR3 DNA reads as TGTGCCAGTAGCGGGACCAAAAACATTCAGTACTTC.